What follows are 8 T cell receptor beta chains derived from one specimen sequenced in a study of immune characterization of retroperitoneal liposarcoma. TCRdb passed the PCR reads through MiXCR, listing each CDR3 protein once. This table has some 3,000 distinct CDR3 sequences, about 48% appearing once. The sequenced sample was tumor tissue. These receptor sequences come from a male donor with retroperitoneal liposarcoma.

The sample holds one count of this clonotype. The rearrangement links TRBV7-8 to TRBJ1-2; 8 bases align to TRBD1. This CDR3 contains 15 residues. After removal of 4 bases from V and 0 bases from J, the junction contained 4 bases not matched to a gene. CDR1 is SGHVS and CDR2 is FQNEAQ in the germline V gene. The CDR3 DNA reads TGTGCCAGCAGCTCAAGGACAGGGTCTAACTATGGCTACACCTTC. It translates to CASSSRTGSNYGYTF.

Within the sample, this clonotype is medium-sized (0.01 to 0.1%). This sequence joins TRBV7-9 and TRBJ2-5, with 11 bases aligning to TRBD2. The CDR3 runs 16 residues. The V gene's germline CDR1 is SEHNR and CDR2 FQNEAQ (reference sequence). After removal of 5 bases from V and 5 bases from J, the junction contained 10 bases not matched to a gene. The CDR3 sequence is CASSPGLAGGLETQYF. CDR3 coding DNA: TGTGCCAGCAGCCCTGGACTAGCGGGCGGGCTTGAGACCCAGTACTTC.

This clonotype has a handful of counts. The CDR3 sequence is CASSEMSRGGDTQYF. CDR3 bases: TGTGCCAGCAGTGAAATGAGCAGGGGTGGAGATACGCAGTATTTT. The V and J genes are TRBV6-1 and TRBJ2-3, with a weak D call TRBD1 (6 bases). Germline CDR1 is MNHNS and CDR2 is SASEGT. Trimming stripped 2 bases from V and 5 bases from J, with 14 bases between. The CDR3 consists of 15 residues.

The chain employs TRBV6-4 and TRBJ2-1; TRBD2 agrees at 11 bases. The V gene end was trimmed by 2 bases and the J gene end by 4 bases; junction bases not matched to a gene: 4. From germline, CDR1 is MRHNA and CDR2 SNTAGT. This CDR3 spans 16 amino acids. CDR3 nucleotides: TGTGCCAGCAGTGACGGGACTAGCGGAGAATACAATGAGCAGTTCTTC. Protein: CASSDGTSGEYNEQFF.

CDR3 sequence (DNA): TGTGCCAGCTCGGGTCTGAGGACAGGGGGCTCCGGGCAGTACTTC. Protein product: CASSGLRTGGSGQYF. The chain joins TRBV27 to TRBJ2-3; 11 nucleotides line up with TRBD1. Gene TRBJ2-7 matches the end of the DNA better, so the J call may be wrong. CDR1 MNHEY and CDR2 SMNVEV come from the germline V gene (reference sequence). This CDR3 is built from 15 residues.

This clonotype was seen just once. V and J are TRBV6-1 and TRBJ1-6; TRBD1 agrees at 7 bases. Germline CDR1 and CDR2: MNHNS and SASEGT. The CDR3 loop spans 13 amino acids. V shed 7 bases and J 5 bases; nucleotides not matched to a gene: 2. In DNA form, the CDR3 reads TGTGCCAGCACCGGGACAGATAATTCACCCCTCCACTTT. It specifies CASTGTDNSPLHF.

This clonotype ranks as medium-sized. The V call is TRBV10-2, the J call TRBJ2-1, with D perhaps TRBD1 (8 bases). V was clipped by 0 bases and J by 13 bases, with 28 bases between them. Per the germline V gene, CDR1 is WSHSY and CDR2 is SAAADI. This CDR3 is built from 18 residues. In DNA form, the CDR3 reads TGCGCCAGCAGTGAGTCTCTTCCCGGACAGGGAGGGAGGGAGACCCAGTTCTTC. This gives the protein CASSESLPGQGGRETQFF.

V is TRBV12-3 or TRBV12-4 and J is TRBJ2-1; 13 bases map to TRBD2. This CDR3 has 16 amino acids. V lost 11 bases and J lost 13; bases outside the gene matches: 20. The CDR3 DNA sequence: TGTGCCCAACCACTACGACTAGCGGGAGGAGGGGAGACCCAGTTCTTC. Translated: CAQPLRLAGGGETQFF.